The next 12 T cell receptor beta chains were all read from a single sample in a study of CD8 T cells in Susac syndrome. A quantity of 0.5 to 1 ug RNA underwent reverse transcription using random hexamers. TCRdb ran MiXCR on the immunoSEQ multiplex PCR reads and lists one entry per CDR3 protein. This sample yields some 140,000 distinct CDR3 sequences, of which 80% to 85% are seen a single time; roughly 0.48% belongs to the top ten. Sequenced: CD8+ T cells from PBMCs. The receptor set was obtained from a human donor with multiple sclerosis.

The chain joins TRBV7-9 to TRBJ1-6, with 10 bases fitting TRBD1. With V trimmed by 4 bases and J by 8 bases, 5 bases remained unmatched. The CDR3 is made up of 15 amino acids. Germline V CDR1 and CDR2: SEHNR, FQNEAQ (reference sequence). The CDR3 loop reads CASSSPGTGDSPLHF. The CDR3 coding sequence is TGTGCCAGCAGCTCCCCCGGGACAGGGGATTCACCCCTCCACTTT.

The chain couples TRBV9 to TRBJ2-7; a possible D gene is TRBD2 (5 bases). CDR1 and CDR2 (germline): SGDLS, YYNGEE. With 0 bases removed from V and 0 bases from J, the gap between germline ends came to 7 bases. The CDR3 sequence is 14 residues long. The CDR3 DNA reads TGTGCCAGCAGCGTAGGAGGGATCTCCTACGAGCAGTACTTC. This sequence encodes CASSVGGISYEQYF.

V is TRBV3-1 and J is TRBJ1-2; the D gene is possibly TRBD1 (5 bases). The V gene lost 1 base and the J gene lost 2 bases, with 11 bases spanning the gap. CDR1 is LGHDT and CDR2 is YNNKEL in the germline V gene (reference sequence). The CDR3 contains 15 residues. The CDR3: CASSQVFRENYGYTF. The DNA of the CDR3 is TGTGCCAGCAGCCAAGTCTTCAGGGAGAACTATGGCTACACCTTC.

This clonotype appeared once. The CDR3 spells CASSLEQGINTEAFF. CDR3 DNA sequence: TGTGCCAGCAGCTTGGAGCAGGGAATCAACACTGAAGCTTTCTTT. The V gene is TRBV5-6, the J gene TRBJ1-1; TRBD1 might be the D (5 bases). Germline lookup yields CDR1 SGHDT and CDR2 YYEEEE. The CDR3 loop spans 15 amino acids. Deletions cut 0 bases from V and 2 bases from J, with 11 bases between. Using reference TRBV5-6 and TRBJ1-1 for the parts outside the CDR3, the full variable domain is DAGVTQSPTHLIKTRGQQVTLRCSPKSGHDTVSWYQQALGQGPQFIFQYYEEEERQRGNFPDRFSGHQFPNYSSELNVNALLLGDSALYLCASSLEQGINTEAFFGQGTRLTVV.

This CDR3 is CAISETGGMSSYNEQFF. CDR3 DNA sequence: TGTGCCATCAGTGAGACAGGGGGGATGAGCTCCTACAATGAGCAGTTCTTC. This chain connects TRBV10-3 to TRBJ2-1, with 8 bases aligning to TRBD1. CDR1 is ENHRY and CDR2 is SYGVKD in the germline V gene. The CDR3 sequence is 17 residues long. After removal of 2 bases from V and 0 bases from J, the junction contained 6 bases not matched to a gene.

The chain carries TRBV7-6 and TRBJ2-1; 10 bases match TRBD2. J was trimmed by 7 bases and V by 5 bases; bases with no gene match: 11. The CDR3 sequence is 16 residues long. The germline CDR1 and CDR2 sequences are SGHVS and FNYEAQ. The CDR3, as DNA: TGTGCCAGCAGCGGGGATTCGGGACTAGCGACAAATGAGCAGTTCTTC. Translated, it gives CASSGDSGLATNEQFF.

The sample holds a few counts of this clonotype. The chain uses TRBV6-1 and TRBJ1-2; 7 bases line up with TRBD1. CDR1 and CDR2 from the germline V gene are MNHNS and SASEGT. The CDR3 is 12 residues long. The CDR3 DNA sequence: TGTGCTGTAGGGGGCCAGGTTAATGGCTACACCTTC. It translates to CAVGGQVNGYTF.

The J gene is TRBJ2-3, the V gene TRBV20-1, with TRBD2 identical over 8 bases. This CDR3 is built from 15 residues. The V gene end was trimmed by 2 bases and the J gene end by 6 bases; junction bases not matched to a gene: 10. In germline, CDR1 is DFQATT, CDR2 SNEGSKA (reference sequence). CDR3 loop: CSARLPAGVGDTQYF. The CDR3 DNA reads as TGCAGTGCTAGACTTCCAGCGGGAGTTGGGGATACGCAGTATTTT.

The J gene is TRBJ2-2, the V gene TRBV11-2, with 7 bases that match TRBD2. Looked up from germline, CDR1 is SGHAT and CDR2 is FQNNGV. V was pared by 6 bases and J by 2 bases, with 6 bases of the junction left unmatched. The CDR3 extends over 15 amino acids. This CDR3 reads CASSALADNTGELFF. CDR3 coding DNA: TGTGCCAGCAGTGCCCTAGCGGATAACACCGGGGAGCTGTTTTTT. The full variable domain, rest sourced from reference TRBV11-2 and TRBJ2-2, is EAGVAQSPRYKIIEKRQSVAFWCNPISGHATLYWYQQILGQGPKLLIQFQNNGVVDDSQLPKDRFSAERLKGVDSTLKIQPAKLEDSAVYLCASSALADNTGELFFGEGSRLTVL.

DNA for the CDR3: TGTGCCAGCAGTGACACCCGGGACTCCGGAATCGCGAAGCAGTTCTTC. Translation gives CASSDTRDSGIAKQFF. The J gene is TRBJ2-1, the V gene TRBV6-4; weak D call: TRBD2 (6 bases). This CDR3 has 16 residues. Deletions cut 2 bases from V and 11 bases from J, with 22 bases between. Germline CDR1 and CDR2: MRHNA and SNTAGT.

Only one count was recorded for this clonotype. The chain uses TRBV15 and TRBJ2-7; D not resolved. Trimming stripped 1 base from V and 10 bases from J, with 14 bases between. Germline V lookup: CDR1 LNHNV, CDR2 YYDKDF (reference sequence). CDR3 length: 13 amino acids. CDR3 amino acids: CATSRVDRGRQYV. The CDR3 region has the DNA TGTGCCACCAGCAGAGTGGACCGCGGTCGACAGTACGTC.

The chain recombines TRBV7-4 with TRBJ2-1, with 10 bases identical to TRBD2. The CDR3 runs 15 residues. Trimming took 1 base from V and 8 from J; bases not matched to a gene: 5. Germline loops: CDR1 SGHVT, CDR2 SQSDAQ. CDR3 sequence (DNA): TGTGCCAGCAGCTTAGAGCGGGAGGGCTTTGATGAGCAGTTCTTC. This codes for CASSLEREGFDEQFF.